The clone carrying this TCR beta chain was seen ten or more times. Its antigen is not identified. The CDR3 end falls 3 residues outside the read, so it is completed with the germline J gene. Other DNA sequences within the sample encode an identical CDR3. The CDR3 runs 13 residues. V lost 1 base and J lost 2, with 7 bases in between. The V gene's germline CDR1 is GTSNPN and CDR2 SVGIG (reference sequence). This entry comes from a study of T cell clonality in common variable immunodeficiency. Study-wide points: Fewer deletions and N-nucleotide insertions were reportedly seen in common variable immunodeficiency TCR beta sequences. Repertoire-complication correlations in CVID were limited by patient heterogeneity.

Sequencing input was equivalent genomic DNA from CVID and controls. Generated by immunoSEQ multiplex PCR, the TCRdb table keeps only in-frame clones and is missing some. The record shows around 40,000 clones for this sample, with no singletons present. Sample: peripheral blood mononuclear cells. The sequence was obtained from a human donor with common variable immunodeficiency. This chain joins TRBV30 and TRBJ2-3; weak D call: TRBD2 (5 bases). The CDR3 bases that were read are TGTGCCTGGAGTGGAGGGTACACAGATACG. It encodes CAWSGGYTDT. The whole CDR3 reads CAWSGGYTDTQYF. Together with reference TRBV30 and TRBJ2-3, the CDR3 gives the full variable domain: SQTIHQWPATLVQPVGSPLSLECTVEGTSNPNLYWYRQAAGRGLQLLFYSVGIGQISSEVPQNLSASRPQDRQFILSSKKLLLSDSGFYLCAWSGGYTDTQYFGPGTRLTVL.